A selection of T cell receptor beta chains follows, all from one sample in a study of technical replicates of blood from several donors. The data were produced by immunoSEQ multiplex PCR, yet TCRdb's version contains in-frame clones alone and is incomplete. The sample includes some 77,000 clones, over 90% of them seen just once. Sequences were obtained from T cells isolated from PBMCs. The receptor source for this set is a human donor in good health. CDR3s include the opening cysteine and the closing phenylalanine or tryptophan. A D gene is named only where the DNA matches it firmly. Size tells how often a clone was seen (once, few, many) or the class of an expanded clone, and some rows leave it out.

NA	TRBD1	TRBV28	TRBJ1-1	TGTGCCAGCAGTTCAGGGGACAGTGAAGCTTTCTTT	CASSSGDSEAFF
NA	NA	TRBV29-1	TRBJ1-1	TGCAGCGTTGTCGGCCAGGTTGAAGCTTTCTTT	CSVVGQVEAFF
NA	TRBD2	TRBV7-9	TRBJ2-1	TGTGCCAGCAGCCCCGTCCTAGCGGGAGTACTATATGAGCAGTTCTTC	CASSPVLAGVLYEQFF
NA	TRBD2	TRBV5-4	TRBJ2-5	TGTGCCAGCAGGCTAGCGGGAGGTCTGCAAGAGACCCAGTACTTC	CASRLAGGLQETQYF
NA	NA	TRBV11-3	TRBJ2-7	TGTGCCAGCAGCTTACGGGGGAGTGGGTACGAGCAGTACTTC	CASSLRGSGYEQYF
NA	TRBD2	TRBV4-1	TRBJ2-3	TGCGCCAGCAGCCAAGAGGGCCTAGCGGGAGTGAGCACAGATACGCAGTATTTT	CASSQEGLAGVSTDTQYF
NA	TRBD2	TRBV5-6	TRBJ2-3	TGTGCCAGCAGCTTGGCGGGAGGCGGCACAGATACGCAGTATTTT	CASSLAGGGTDTQYF
once	TRBD2	TRBV9	TRBJ2-5	TGTGCCAGCAGCGTATCTGGACTAGCGGGAGGGGGGACCCAGTACTTC	CASSVSGLAGGGTQYF
NA	NA	TRBV7-6	TRBJ2-5	TGTGCCAGCAGCATACGGGAGACCCAGTACTTC	CASSIRETQYF
few	NA	TRBV30	TRBJ2-2	TGTGCCTGGGAACTAGGGGGAATTGGGGAGCTGTTTTTT	CAWELGGIGELFF
once	NA	TRBV10-3	TRBJ2-2	TGTGCCATCAACCGAGAGCAGGGCGACACCGGGGAGCTGTTTTTT	CAINREQGDTGELFF
few	TRBD1	TRBV7-2	TRBJ1-2	TGTGCCAGCAGCTTGACAGGGTATGGCTACACCTTC	CASSLTGYGYTF
few	TRBD1	TRBV27	TRBJ2-7	TGTGCCAGCAGTTCGCCAGGGACAGGGTCTTCCGAGCAGTACTTC	CASSSPGTGSSEQYF
NA	TRBD1	TRBV7-8	TRBJ1-2	TGTGCCAGCAGCAAAATACAGGGGGAACATGGCTACACCTTC	CASSKIQGEHGYTF
NA	NA	TRBV19	TRBJ2-6	TGTGCCAGTAACCAGGGCAGTTGGCTAGTAACTGGGGCCAACGTCCTGACTTTC	CASNQGSWLVTGANVLTF
NA	TRBD2	TRBV5-1	TRBJ2-3	TGCGCCAGCAGCTTGGGGACTAGCAGAGCAGATACGCAGTATTTT	CASSLGTSRADTQYF
few	NA	TRBV2	TRBJ1-5	TGTGCCAGCAGTGAAAACAGGGAGACGGCCGGGCCCCAGCATTTT	CASSENRETAGPQHF
NA	NA	TRBV7-9	TRBJ2-1	TGTGCCAGCAGCCTGGCTGGTGGGCCAGTAAACAATGAGCAGTTCTTC	CASSLAGGPVNNEQFF
NA	NA	TRBV19	TRBJ2-3	TGTGCCAGTAGTATAGCTAGCACAGATACGCAGTATTTT	CASSIASTDTQYF
once	NA	TRBV10-3	TRBJ2-7	TGTGCCATCAGGCAGGATTACGAGCAGTACTTC	CAIRQDYEQYF
NA	TRBD1	TRBV29-1	TRBJ2-3	TGCAGCTGTGAAGGGGGACAGGCCGGCACAGATACGCAGTATTTT	CSCEGGQAGTDTQYF
NA	TRBD2	TRBV4-3	TRBJ2-1	TGCGCCAGCAGCCGTATCGGGCTAGCGGGAGTATCAAACTACAATGAGCAGTTCTTC	CASSRIGLAGVSNYNEQFF
NA	TRBD2	TRBV11-1	TRBJ2-1	TGTGCCAGCAGCTCCGGGACTAGCGCGTACAGTGAGCAGTTCTTC	CASSSGTSAYSEQFF
NA	TRBD1	TRBV2	TRBJ2-2	TGTGCCAGGGGACAGGGAGGCGGGGAGCTGTTTTTT	CARGQGGGELFF
once	NA	TRBV2	TRBJ2-1	TGTGCCAGCAGCACTGGGCCAGTTCTCTACAATGAGCAGTTCTTC	CASSTGPVLYNEQFF
NA	NA	TRBV4-3	TRBJ2-7	TGCGCCAGCAGCCAAGAAGGCAGGGGAAGCGACGAGCAGTACTTC	CASSQEGRGSDEQYF
NA	NA	TRBV4-1	TRBJ1-1	TGCGCCAGCAGCCGACAGGAAGGAACTGAAGCTTTCTTT	CASSRQEGTEAFF
NA	NA	TRBV7-6	TRBJ2-5	TGTGCCAGCAGCCACAATAGCGGAAACCAAGAGACCCAGTACTTC	CASSHNSGNQETQYF
NA	NA	TRBV7-2	TRBJ1-1	TGTGCCAGCAGCTTGAGTCCCAGCGCTGAAGCTTTCTTT	CASSLSPSAEAFF
NA	TRBD1	TRBV18	TRBJ2-5	TGTGCCAGCTCAACCTCTGACAGGGAGGAGACCCAGTACTTC	CASSTSDREETQYF
NA	NA	TRBV19	TRBJ1-5	TGTGCCAGTAGTTTAGACTCCAATCAGCCCCAGCATTTT	CASSLDSNQPQHF
once	TRBD1	TRBV6-1	TRBJ1-4	TGTGCCAGCAGTCAAGACTCCGGGACAGCACTTCTAAAGGGGAAACTGTTTTTT	CASSQDSGTALLKGKLFF
NA	NA	TRBV30	TRBJ2-3	TGTGCCTGGAGCCGGACTACCGCAGATACGCAGTATTTT	CAWSRTTADTQYF
few	NA	TRBV30	TRBJ2-3	TGTGCCTGGAGTCCGGGACACCCGCAGTATTTT	CAWSPGHPQYF
NA	TRBD1	TRBV5-6	TRBJ1-2	TGTGCCAGCAGCTTGCCCCGGGACCCAGGGGGCTATGGCTACACCTTC	CASSLPRDPGGYGYTF
NA	NA	TRBV23-1	TRBJ2-2	TGCGCCAGCAGTCCCTGGGGGCGAGACACCGGGGAGCTGTTTTTT	CASSPWGRDTGELFF
NA	NA	TRBV11-2	TRBJ1-5	TGTGCCAGCAGCTTAGGCGCATCGGGCAATCAGCCCCAGCATTTT	CASSLGASGNQPQHF
NA	NA	TRBV9	TRBJ2-7	TGTGCCAGCAGCGACGGGTCAACCTACGAGCAGTACTTC	CASSDGSTYEQYF
once	NA	TRBV2	TRBJ2-2	TGTGCCAGCAGTGACAGGGGCACCGGGGAGCTGTTTTTT	CASSDRGTGELFF
NA	NA	TRBV5-4	TRBJ1-2	TGTGCCAGCAGCCTACAGAAGGACAGCGGCTACACCTTC	CASSLQKDSGYTF
NA	NA	TRBV28	TRBJ2-7	TGTGCCAGCAGTTTCGATGTACTGGAGCAGTACTTC	CASSFDVLEQYF
NA	NA	TRBV19	TRBJ2-5	TGTGCCAGTAGCGCGCAGAGGGGGTCCCAAGAGACCCAGTACTTC	CASSAQRGSQETQYF